This T cell receptor beta chain was sequenced for a study of blood T cell repertoires in COVID-19. About the research overall: COVID-19 samples from acute and convalescent phases originated in the United States, Italy and Spain. PBMCs, B-cell-depleted T cells, or T cells were the source of the cDNA or gDNA that made up the material.

Germline CDR1 is SGHRS and CDR2 is YFSETQ. V lost 0 bases and J 7 bases, leaving 13 bases between the germline ends. The CDR3 loop spans 14 amino acids. In the authors' methods: How many nucleated cells were present was estimated from reference gene primer amplification. Profiled with immunoSEQ multiplex PCR; TCRdb holds only in-frame clones, not every one. V, J and clone size reflect that table, while D and trimming were determined from the DNA. This sample yields approximately 89,000 clones, of which about 90% are seen a single time; 4% to 5.5% belongs to the top ten. V and J are TRBV5-1 and TRBJ1-1; tentatively, D is TRBD1 (5 bases). This receptor was identified in a man in his 70s with acute or convalescent COVID-19. The sequencing sample was made of peripheral blood. The CDR3 loop is CASSLGQQWGEAFF. In DNA, the CDR3 is TGCGCCAGCAGCTTGGGACAGCAGTGGGGTGAAGCTTTCTTT. The complete variable domain, with remaining parts taken from reference TRBV5-1 and TRBJ1-1, reads KAGVTQTPRYLIKTRGQQVTLSCSPISGHRSVSWYQQTPGQGLQFLFEYFSETQRNKGNFPGRFSGRQFSNSRSEMNVSTLELGDSALYLCASSLGQQWGEAFFGQGTRLTVV.